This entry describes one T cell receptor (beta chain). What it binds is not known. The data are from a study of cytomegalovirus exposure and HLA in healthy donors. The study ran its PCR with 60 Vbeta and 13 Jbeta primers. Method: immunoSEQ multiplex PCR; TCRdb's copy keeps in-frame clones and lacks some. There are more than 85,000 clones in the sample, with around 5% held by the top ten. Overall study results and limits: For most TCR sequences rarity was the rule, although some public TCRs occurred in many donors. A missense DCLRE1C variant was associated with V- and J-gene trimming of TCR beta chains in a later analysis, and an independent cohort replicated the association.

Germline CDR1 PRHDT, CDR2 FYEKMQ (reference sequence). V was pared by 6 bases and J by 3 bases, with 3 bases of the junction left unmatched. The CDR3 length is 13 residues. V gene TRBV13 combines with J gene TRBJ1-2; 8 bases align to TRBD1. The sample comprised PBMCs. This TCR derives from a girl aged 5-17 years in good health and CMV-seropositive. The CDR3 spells CASRQQGDYGYTF. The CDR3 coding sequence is TGTGCCAGCAGGCAACAGGGGGACTATGGCTACACCTTC. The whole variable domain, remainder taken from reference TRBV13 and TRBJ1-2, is AAGVIQSPRHLIKEKRETATLKCYPIPRHDTVYWYQQGPGQDPQFLISFYEKMQSDKGSIPDRFSAQQFSDYHSELNMSSLELGDSALYFCASRQQGDYGYTFGSGTRLTVV.